The entry below describes one TCR beta chain. A few counts support this clone. The specificity of this receptor is unknown. One base away there is no much larger clone; base qualities are not given. The CDR3 sequence holds 16 residues, the cysteine and phenylalanine included. Here the CDR3 DNA is all that survives: 48 bases in frame from base 1. At the junction V is shortened by 0 bases and J by 2 bases; bases outside the gene matches: 5. For CDR1 and CDR2, the germline V gene (reference sequence) lists LNHNV and YYDKDF. The library was obtained by the immunoSEQ multiplex PCR assay. TCRdb stores this immuneACCESS table with in-frame sequences only. Part of the clones is absent; in the studies checked, under half of the shortfall reflects unresolved V genes, and no reason is known for the rest. The sample data list 53,000 or so clones, and around nine tenths of these were observed just once. The biggest ten clones account for 15% to 20% of the sample.

Focal radiation therapy combined with CTLA-4 blockade (ipilimumab) was tested in patients with chemo-refractory metastatic non-small-cell lung cancer. This entry comes from a study of radiotherapy plus CTLA-4 blockade in lung cancer listed by TCRdb under 2018. Regarding the study in general: Among the enrolled patients, about 19% had an objective response, and about 29% reached disease control.

On the study overall, not on this receptor specifically: After treatment with radiotherapy and ipilimumab, TCR clones that originated in tumors expanded in peripheral blood. Increased serum interferon-beta after radiation, together with early dynamic changes in blood T cell clones, were reported to be the strongest predictors of response.

The rearranged chain carries TRBV15 and TRBJ2-7, and 9 junction bases match TRBD2. The source material was peripheral blood, sampled from a patient treated with radiotherapy plus ipilimumab. This TCR was recovered from a human donor with non-small cell lung cancer that progressed on radiotherapy plus ipilimumab. Some clones in this sample may be carry-over from other donors' samples. Read as DNA, the sequence is TGTGCCACCAGCAGAGATCTGGCTAGCGGGGCCTACGAGCAGTACTTC. Translated, this is CATSRDLASGAYEQYF.